The clone carrying this TCR beta chain came up many times. The sample originates from a study of breast tumors, draining lymph nodes, adjacent tissues. This CDR3 comprises 13 residues. Germline loops: CDR1 MNHNS, CDR2 SASEGT. Deletions cut 10 bases from V and 4 bases from J, with 13 bases between. In TCRdb, the multiplex PCR reads were re-called with MiXCR into one record per CDR3 protein. The data hold roughly 15,000 distinct CDR3 sequences, with around 47% observed a single time. The TCR was taken from a female donor with breast cancer. Some clones in this sample may be carry-over from other donors' samples. The sequenced sample was tumor-adjacent breast tissue. The rearrangement uses TRBV6-1 and TRBJ1-4; D is unclear. The CDR3 region has the DNA TGTGCCACCCCCGATATGTTTAATGAAAAACTGTTTTTT. It codes for CATPDMFNEKLFF.